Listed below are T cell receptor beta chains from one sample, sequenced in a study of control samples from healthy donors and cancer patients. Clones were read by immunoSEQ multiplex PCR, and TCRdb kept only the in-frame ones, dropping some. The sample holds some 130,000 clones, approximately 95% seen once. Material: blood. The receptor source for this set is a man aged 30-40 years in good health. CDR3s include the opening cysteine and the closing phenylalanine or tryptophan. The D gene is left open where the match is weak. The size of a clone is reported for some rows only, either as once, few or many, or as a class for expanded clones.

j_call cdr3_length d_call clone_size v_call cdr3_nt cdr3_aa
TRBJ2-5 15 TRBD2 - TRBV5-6 TGTGCCAGCAGCTTGGCCCTAGCGGGGGGTGAGACCCAGTACTTC CASSLALAGGETQYF
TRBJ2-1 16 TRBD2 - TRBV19 TGTGCCAGTAGTATCCGGACTAGCGGGGTATACAATGAGCAGTTCTTC CASSIRTSGVYNEQFF
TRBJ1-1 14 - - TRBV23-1 TGCGCCAGCCCCAGTGGGTTAAAGAACACTGAAGCTTTCTTT CASPSGLKNTEAFF
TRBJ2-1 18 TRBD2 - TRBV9 TGTGCCAGCAGCGTAGGGTCGGCGGGGGGGCTCTCCTACAATGAGCAGTTCTTC CASSVGSAGGLSYNEQFF
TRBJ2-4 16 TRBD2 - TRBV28 TGTGCCAGCAGTTTACCCGGGGGGGCCACCAAAAACATTCAGTACTTC CASSLPGGATKNIQYF
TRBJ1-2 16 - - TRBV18 TGTGCCAGCTCACCACCGCATGCGAGTACTAACTATGGCTACACCTTC CASSPPHASTNYGYTF
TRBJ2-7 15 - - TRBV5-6 TGTGCCAGCAGCCGTTCCGGGACCGACCCCTACGAGCAGTACTTC CASSRSGTDPYEQYF
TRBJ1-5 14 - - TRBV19 TGTGCCAGTAGTTTCGGGAATAGCAATCAGCCCCAGCATTTT CASSFGNSNQPQHF
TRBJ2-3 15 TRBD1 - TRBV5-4 TGTGCCAGCAGCTTGTGGACAGGGAGCACAGATACGCAGTATTTT CASSLWTGSTDTQYF
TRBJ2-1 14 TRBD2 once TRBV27 TGTGCCAGCGGACTAGCGGGGGCCAACAATGAGCAGTTCTTC CASGLAGANNEQFF
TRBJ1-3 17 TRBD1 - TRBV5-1 TGCGCCAGCAGCTTGGGGGGACAGGGCCCCTCTGGAAACACCATATATTTT CASSLGGQGPSGNTIYF
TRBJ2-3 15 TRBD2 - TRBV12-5 TGTGCTAGTGCCCCGGGGGGGAGTGACACAGATACGCAGTATTTT CASAPGGSDTDTQYF
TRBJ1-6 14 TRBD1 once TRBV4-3 TGCGCCAGCAGTCGGGACAGGGGTTATTCACCCCTCCACTTT CASSRDRGYSPLHF
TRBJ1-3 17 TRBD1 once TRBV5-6 TGTGCCAGCAGCTACCGATCCGGGACAGGGGTCGGAAACACCATATATTTT CASSYRSGTGVGNTIYF
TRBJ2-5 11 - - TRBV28 TGTGCCAGCAGGGGTCAAGAGACCCAGTACTTC CASRGQETQYF
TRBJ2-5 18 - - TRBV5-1 TGCGCCAGCAGCTTGGCGGGACACCGGGACGCGGGTCTGGAGACCCAGTACTTC CASSLAGHRDAGLETQYF